This TCR beta chain was sequenced during a study of PD-L1 blockade in urothelial cancer (dated by TCRdb to about 2017). In the study overall: All patients started therapy in the mid-2010s and received atezolizumab 1,200 mg intravenously every 3 weeks. Blood samples gave median yields of about 150,000 T cells and 82,636 unique TCRs, along with a median clonality of 0.080. Under 10 patients achieved durable clinical benefit and about 22 did not. Patients had an ECOG performance status of 0 or 1 and had received between 0 and 3 prior chemotherapy regimens. About 85% of the 29 patients were males with bladder-origin urothelial cancer, and about 65% of the roughly 30 reported a prior smoking history. In the same patients, whole exome sequencing and RNA sequencing of pretreatment tumors were performed in addition to TCR sequencing. Blood samples were analyzed at 3 weeks after treatment start (second dose) and at 6 weeks after treatment start. Durable clinical benefit meant progression-free survival longer than 6 months, and TCR features were also tested against progression-free and overall survival. Some 30 patients had pretreatment blood TCR-seq, some 24 had at least one posttreatment blood collection, and some 24 had tumor TCR-seq. Pretreatment tumor samples, along with matched peripheral blood collected serially before and after atezolizumab treatment, underwent TCR sequencing. An exploratory multi-omic analysis was conducted of the somatic, immune and clinical correlates of response to PD-L1 blockade with atezolizumab in urothelial cancer. Study-wide findings and limitations: Improved progression-free and overall survival was associated with having pretreatment peripheral blood TCR clonality below the median. Greater expansion of tumor-associated TCR clones in peripheral blood 3 weeks after the start of treatment was observed in patients with durable benefit (n of about 21, p = 0.022). Because the sample size was small (n = 29) and many of the analyses were exploratory, the results are meant to be hypothesis-generating.

The CDR3 holds 16 amino acids from the cysteine to the phenylalanine. Kept here is only the CDR3 DNA, which spans 48 bases and is read in frame from base 1. CDR1 and CDR2 are drawn from the germline V gene: SGHVS, FQNEAQ. At the junction V is shortened by 6 bases and J by 5 bases, with 22 bases in between. The sample's time point label, decoded: peripheral blood 6 weeks after treatment start. A cohort of about 30 patients with locally advanced or metastatic urothelial carcinoma, treated at Memorial Sloan Kettering on a trial protocol, was included. Peripheral blood mononuclear cells were collected pretreatment and during treatment, at between 1 and 8 total time points per patient. The Qiagen DNeasy Blood extraction kit was used to purify genomic DNA from total PBMCs and from tumor samples. PBMCs were collected pretreatment and during treatment, and were isolated and stored as previously described.

Synthetic TCR analog templates were spiked into each PCR to estimate absolute template abundance from read counts. The immunoSEQ assay used bias-controlled V and J gene primers to amplify TCRbeta CDR3 regions from genomic DNA. Rearranged TCRbeta segments were sequenced at approximately 20X coverage. The published analysis was carried out like this. Clustering was used to correct sequencing errors, and CDR3s were annotated against IMGT to assign V, D and J genes. Out-of-frame and stop-codon sequences were excluded, and only productive TCRbeta rearrangements were used in downstream analyses. To compute clonality, Shannon entropy was normalized by the log of the number of unique productive sequences and then subtracted from one. Fisher's exact test with Benjamini-Hochberg correction, at a threshold of adjusted p below 0.01, was used to find clones that differed between time points or between blood and tumor. This is the immuneACCESS table as TCRdb keeps it, with only in-frame sequences that have V and J called. A part of the clones is gone; compared with another copy, unresolved V genes explain less than half, and the rest is unexplained. That table is the source of V, J and clone size, and D and trimming were worked out from the DNA. The table for this sample lists some 120,000 clones; approximately 85% of them were counted only once. The ten largest make up roughly 2.6% of the sample.

For this clone: It has no known antigen specificity. Base qualities are not provided; no much larger clone lies one nucleotide away.

Here the chain combines TRBV7-8 and TRBJ1-1, and TRBD1 may be the D gene, going by 6 matching bases. The receptor comes from a man aged 50-59 years with urothelial cancer. Sequences were derived from PBMCs, sampled around atezolizumab (anti-PD-L1) treatment. The DNA sequence follows: TGTGCCAGCAGTTCACAGGGCTCCCGTGGAGGTACTGAAGCTTTCTTT. This translates into CASSSQGSRGGTEAFF.